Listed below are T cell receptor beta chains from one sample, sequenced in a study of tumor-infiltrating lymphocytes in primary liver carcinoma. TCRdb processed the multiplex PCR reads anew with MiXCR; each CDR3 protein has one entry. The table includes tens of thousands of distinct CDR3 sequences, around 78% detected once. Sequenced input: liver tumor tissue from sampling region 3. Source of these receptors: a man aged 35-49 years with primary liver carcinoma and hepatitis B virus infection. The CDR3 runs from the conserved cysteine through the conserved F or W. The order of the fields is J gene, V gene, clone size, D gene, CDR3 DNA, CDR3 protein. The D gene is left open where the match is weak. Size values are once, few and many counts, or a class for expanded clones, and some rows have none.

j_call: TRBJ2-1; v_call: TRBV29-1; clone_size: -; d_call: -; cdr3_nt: TGCAGCGGGATCGGACAAGGGACCTTCAGTGAGCAGTTCTTC; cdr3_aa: CSGIGQGTFSEQFF
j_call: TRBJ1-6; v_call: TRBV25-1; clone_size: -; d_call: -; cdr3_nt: TGTGCCAGCAGTGATCGAGGCATCCATAATTCACCCCTTCACTTT; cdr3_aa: CASSDRGIHNSPLHF
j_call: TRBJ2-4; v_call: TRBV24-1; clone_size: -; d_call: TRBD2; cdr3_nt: TGTGCCACCAATGACTACCCGCTACAGCTGACTAGCGGGCTGCAAAACATTCAGTACTTC; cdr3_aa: CATNDYPLQLTSGLQNIQYF
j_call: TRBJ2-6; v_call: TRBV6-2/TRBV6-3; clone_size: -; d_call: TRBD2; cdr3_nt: TGTACCAGCACCCCCAGGAGACGTGGGTCTAGCGGCGCCCCTGGGGCCAACGTCCTGACTTTC; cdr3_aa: CTSTPRRRGSSGAPGANVLTF
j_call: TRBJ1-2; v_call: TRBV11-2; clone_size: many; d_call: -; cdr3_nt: TGTGCCAGCAGCCCGACCCATAACTATGGCTACACCTTC; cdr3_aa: CASSPTHNYGYTF
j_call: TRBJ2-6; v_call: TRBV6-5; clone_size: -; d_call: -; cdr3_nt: TGTGCCAGCAGTCCCGACATTCCTTGGGTCAACGTCCTGACTTTC; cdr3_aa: CASSPDIPWVNVLTF
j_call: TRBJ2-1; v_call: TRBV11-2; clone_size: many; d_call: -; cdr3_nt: TGTGCCAGCGTACTAGGGGACCTCCGGGGACATGAGCAGTTCTTC; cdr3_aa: CASVLGDLRGHEQFF
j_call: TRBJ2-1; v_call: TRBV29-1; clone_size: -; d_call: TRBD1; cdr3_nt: TGCAGCACTCGCACAGGGGGGAATGAGCAGTTCTTC; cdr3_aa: CSTRTGGNEQFF
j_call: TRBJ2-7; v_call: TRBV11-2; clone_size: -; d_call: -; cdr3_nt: TGTGCCAGCAGCGCCCCGGGGCTAGTGTTGTGGGTGCAATACTTC; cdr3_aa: CASSAPGLVLWVQYF
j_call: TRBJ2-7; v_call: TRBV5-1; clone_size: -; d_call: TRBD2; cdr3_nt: TGTGCCAGCACCGCGACTAGCGGGAGCTCCTACGAGCAGTACTTC; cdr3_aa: CASTATSGSSYEQYF
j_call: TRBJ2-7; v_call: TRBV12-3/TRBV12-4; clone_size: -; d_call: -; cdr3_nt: TGTGCCAACAGTTTAGCTGCAGGGGTTAACTACGAACATTACTTC; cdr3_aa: CANSLAAGVNYEHYF
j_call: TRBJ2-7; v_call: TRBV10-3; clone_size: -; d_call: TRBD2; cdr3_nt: TGTGCCATCATCAAACGATCGGGACTAGCGGGAGGATTCTCCTACGAGCGGTACTTC; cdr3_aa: CAIIKRSGLAGGFSYERYF
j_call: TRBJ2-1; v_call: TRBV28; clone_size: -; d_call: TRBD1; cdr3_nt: TGTGCCAGCACCTGGACAGGGGGCTCCTACGAGCAGTTCTTC; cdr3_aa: CASTWTGGSYEQFF
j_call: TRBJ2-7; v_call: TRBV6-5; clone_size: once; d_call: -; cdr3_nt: TGTGTCGGCAGTACCCGGGACAAGTCCTACGAGCAGTACTTC; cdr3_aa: CVGSTRDKSYEQYF
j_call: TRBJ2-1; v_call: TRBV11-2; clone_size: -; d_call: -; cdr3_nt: TGTGCCAGCAGCTCATTCCGGCTAGTTAGTAAGCAGTTCTTC; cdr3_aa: CASSSFRLVSKQFF
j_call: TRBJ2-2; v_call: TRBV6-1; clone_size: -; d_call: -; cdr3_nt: TGTGCGAGCAGGGGGACTGGGTACACCGGGGAACTGTTTTTT; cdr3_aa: CASRGTGYTGELFF
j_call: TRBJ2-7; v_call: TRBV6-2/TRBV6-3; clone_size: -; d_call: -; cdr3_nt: TGTGCCAGCAGTTACCATCTAGAAAGGGCATACGAGCAACACTTC; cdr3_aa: CASSYHLERAYEQHF
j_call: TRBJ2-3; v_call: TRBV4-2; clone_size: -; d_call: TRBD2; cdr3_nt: TGTGTCAGCAGCCAAGTGGCACTTCTAGCGGGAGCGACAAATACGCAGTATTTT; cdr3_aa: CVSSQVALLAGATNTQYF
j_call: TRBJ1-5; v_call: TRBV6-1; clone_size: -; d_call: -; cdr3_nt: TGTGCCAGCAGTGATGGGGAGTCAGATCAGCCCCAGCATTTT; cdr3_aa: CASSDGESDQPQHF
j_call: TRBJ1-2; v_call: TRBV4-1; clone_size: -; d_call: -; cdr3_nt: TGCACCAGCAGCCCTGGGGATAGGAACTATGGCTACACCTTC; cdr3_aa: CTSSPGDRNYGYTF
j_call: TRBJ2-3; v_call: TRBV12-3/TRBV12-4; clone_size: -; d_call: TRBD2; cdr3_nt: TGTGCCAGCACTTCGGGGAGGAGCGGGGACACAGATACGCAGTATTTT; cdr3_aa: CASTSGRSGDTDTQYF
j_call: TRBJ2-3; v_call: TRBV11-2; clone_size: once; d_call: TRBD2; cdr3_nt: TGTACAAGCATCTTAGCGGGGGCGACTTCGTCAAGCACAGATACGCAGTATTTT; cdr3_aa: CTSILAGATSSSTDTQYF
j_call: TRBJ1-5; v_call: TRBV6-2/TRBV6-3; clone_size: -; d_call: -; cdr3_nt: TGTGCCAGCACCACTACAGAGGGAGCGTATAGCAATCAGCCCCAACATTTT; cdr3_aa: CASTTTEGAYSNQPQHF
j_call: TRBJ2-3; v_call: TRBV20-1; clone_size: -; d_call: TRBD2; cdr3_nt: TGCAGTGGCCCGGGACTAGCGGGAGGGGGCACAGATACGCAGTATTTT; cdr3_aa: CSGPGLAGGGTDTQYF
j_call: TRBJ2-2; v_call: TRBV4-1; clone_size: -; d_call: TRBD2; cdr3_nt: TGCACCAGCAGCCAAGGGGCTAGCGGGAGATTGGGGACCGGGGAGCTGTTTTTT; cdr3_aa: CTSSQGASGRLGTGELFF
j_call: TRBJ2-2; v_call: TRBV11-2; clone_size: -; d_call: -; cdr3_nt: TGTGCCAGCTGCTTAGCATTATGGGGGGCGAACGCCGGGGAGCTGTTTTTT; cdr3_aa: CASCLALWGANAGELFF
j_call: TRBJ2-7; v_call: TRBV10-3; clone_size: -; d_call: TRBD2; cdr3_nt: TGTGCCATCAGGCACATTAGCGGGGCTAGCACAGATACGCAGTACTTC; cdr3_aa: CAIRHISGASTDTQYF
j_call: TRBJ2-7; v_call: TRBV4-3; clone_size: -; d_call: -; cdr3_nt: TGCGCCAGCAGCCCGGAACTAACGGTTGCATCCTACGAGCAGTACTTC; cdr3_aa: CASSPELTVASYEQYF
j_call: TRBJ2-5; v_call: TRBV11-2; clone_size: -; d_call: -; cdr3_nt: TGTGTCATTAGCTTAGATCAGCGCGGCTTCCAGTACTTC; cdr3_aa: CVISLDQRGFQYF
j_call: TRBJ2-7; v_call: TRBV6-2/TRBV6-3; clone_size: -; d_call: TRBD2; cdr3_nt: TGTGCCAGCAAAGAAACTAGCGAGTGGGACGAGCAGTACTTC; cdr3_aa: CASKETSEWDEQYF
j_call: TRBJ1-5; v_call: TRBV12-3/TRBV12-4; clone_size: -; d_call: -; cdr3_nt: TGTGCCACCAGTTTTGGGCAGGGAAGCAATCAGACTCAGCATTTT; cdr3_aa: CATSFGQGSNQTQHF
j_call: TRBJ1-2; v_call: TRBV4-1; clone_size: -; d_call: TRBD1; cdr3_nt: TGCGCCAGCAGCCAAGGGGACAGAAACAATGGCTACACGTTC; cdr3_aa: CASSQGDRNNGYTF
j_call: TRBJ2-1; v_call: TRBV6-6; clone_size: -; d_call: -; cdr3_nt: TGTGCCAGCAGTTACTATAGGAACAGCCCTCTTAAATATGAGCAGTTCTTC; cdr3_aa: CASSYYRNSPLKYEQFF
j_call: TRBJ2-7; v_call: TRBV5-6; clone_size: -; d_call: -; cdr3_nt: TGTACCAGCAGCTTGTTTATTGAAGGGTTTTACTCCTACGAGCAGTACTTC; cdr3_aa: CTSSLFIEGFYSYEQYF
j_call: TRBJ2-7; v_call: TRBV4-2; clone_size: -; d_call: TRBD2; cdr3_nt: TGTGGCAGTAGTGGAAAACCGGGACTAGCGGGAGTGCCACACGAGCAGTACTTC; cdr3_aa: CGSSGKPGLAGVPHEQYF
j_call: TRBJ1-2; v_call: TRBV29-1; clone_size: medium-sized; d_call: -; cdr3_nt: TGCAGCGTTGAAGGGGGTCCAATGCATGGCTACACCTTC; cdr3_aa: CSVEGGPMHGYTF
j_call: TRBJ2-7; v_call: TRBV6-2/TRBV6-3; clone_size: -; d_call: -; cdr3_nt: TGTGCCAGTAGTTACTGGACTACCTACAAGCAGTACTTC; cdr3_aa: CASSYWTTYKQYF
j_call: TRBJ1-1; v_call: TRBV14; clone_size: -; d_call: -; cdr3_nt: TGTGCCAGCACCCTTCGCCGAGGGGACACTGAAGCTTTATTT; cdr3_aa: CASTLRRGDTEALF
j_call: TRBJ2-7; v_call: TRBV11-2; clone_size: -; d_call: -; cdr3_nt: TGTGCCAGCAGCTTTACACTCACGGGGCACGAGCAGTACTTC; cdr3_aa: CASSFTLTGHEQYF
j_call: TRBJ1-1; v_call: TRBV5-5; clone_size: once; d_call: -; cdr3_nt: TGTGCCAGCAGTCCGGGACTATCTGTCCCTTCGAACACTGATGCATTCTTT; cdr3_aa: CASSPGLSVPSNTDAFF
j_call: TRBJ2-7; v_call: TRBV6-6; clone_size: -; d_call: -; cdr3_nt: TGTGCCAGCAGTTACATACGGGGGACCTACGAGCAGTATTTC; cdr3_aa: CASSYIRGTYEQYF
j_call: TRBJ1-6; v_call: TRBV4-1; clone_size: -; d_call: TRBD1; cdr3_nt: TGCGCCAACAGCCACCACCTACAGGGGGCGGATCCACCCTTCCACTTT; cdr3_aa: CANSHHLQGADPPFHF
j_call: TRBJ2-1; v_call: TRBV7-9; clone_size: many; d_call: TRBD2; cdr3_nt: TGTGCCAGCAGCTTCCCTCGACTAGCGGGGGCCTACAATGAGCAGTTCTTC; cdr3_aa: CASSFPRLAGAYNEQFF
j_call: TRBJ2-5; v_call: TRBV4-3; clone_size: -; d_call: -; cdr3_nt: TGTACCAGCAGCCAAGGGTTGGGAGAGACACAGTACTTC; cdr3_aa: CTSSQGLGETQYF
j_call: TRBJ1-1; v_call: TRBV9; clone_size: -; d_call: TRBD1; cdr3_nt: TGTGCCAACAGCCAGGGGGACGGCACTAAAGCTTTCTTT; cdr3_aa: CANSQGDGTKAFF
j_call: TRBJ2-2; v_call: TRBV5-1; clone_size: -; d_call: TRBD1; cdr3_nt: TGCGCCAGCAGCCTAGCCGGGACAGGGAACACTGGGGAGATGTTTTTT; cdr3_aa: CASSLAGTGNTGEMFF
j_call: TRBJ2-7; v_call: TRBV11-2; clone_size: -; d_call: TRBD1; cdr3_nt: TGTGTCAGCAGTTTCACACAGGGGGCCATACATAACGAGCAGTACTTC; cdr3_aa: CVSSFTQGAIHNEQYF
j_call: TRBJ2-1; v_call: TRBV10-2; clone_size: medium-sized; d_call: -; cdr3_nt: TGCGCCAGCAGTGATTCAGGCAATGAGCAGTTCTTC; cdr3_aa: CASSDSGNEQFF
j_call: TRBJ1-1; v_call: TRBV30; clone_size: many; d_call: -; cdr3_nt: TGTGCCTGGGCTAAAAGGGCTGAAGCTTTCTTT; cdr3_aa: CAWAKRAEAFF
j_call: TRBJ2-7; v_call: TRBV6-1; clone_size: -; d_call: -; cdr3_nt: TGTGCCAGCAATGAAAACAGGGAAAACGAACAGTACTTC; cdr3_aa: CASNENRENEQYF
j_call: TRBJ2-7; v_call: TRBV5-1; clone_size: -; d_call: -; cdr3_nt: TGCGCCAGCGGCTTTGACATGGACCCGCGGGGAGGCTACGAGCAGTACTTC; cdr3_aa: CASGFDMDPRGGYEQYF
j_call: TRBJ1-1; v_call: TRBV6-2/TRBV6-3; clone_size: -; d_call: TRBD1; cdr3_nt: TGTGCCAGCAGCCTCAACCTACAGGGGGTGAACACTGAAACTTTCTTT; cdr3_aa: CASSLNLQGVNTETFF
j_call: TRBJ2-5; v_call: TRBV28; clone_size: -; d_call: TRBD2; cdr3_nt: TGTGCCACCAGTGACGCGGAACTAGCGGGCAGGGAGACCCAGTACTTC; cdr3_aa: CATSDAELAGRETQYF
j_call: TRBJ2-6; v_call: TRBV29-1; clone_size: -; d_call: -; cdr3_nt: TGCAGAGTTAAGGACACGTTGTCTGCCAACGTCCCGACTTTC; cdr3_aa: CRVKDTLSANVPTF
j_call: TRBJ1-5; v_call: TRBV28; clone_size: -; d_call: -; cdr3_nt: TGTGCCACTCGAAACTACGGCCAGTCCCAGCATTTT; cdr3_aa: CATRNYGQSQHF